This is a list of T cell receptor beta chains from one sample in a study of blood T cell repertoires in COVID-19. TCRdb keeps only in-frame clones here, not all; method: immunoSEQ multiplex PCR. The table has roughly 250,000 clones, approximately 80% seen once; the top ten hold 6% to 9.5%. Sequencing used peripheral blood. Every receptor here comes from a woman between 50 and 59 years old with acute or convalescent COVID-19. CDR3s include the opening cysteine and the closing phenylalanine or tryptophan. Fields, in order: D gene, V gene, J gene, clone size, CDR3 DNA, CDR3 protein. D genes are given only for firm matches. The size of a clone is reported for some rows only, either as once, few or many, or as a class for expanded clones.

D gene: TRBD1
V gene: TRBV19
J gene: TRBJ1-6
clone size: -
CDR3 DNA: TGTGCCAGTAGTCGGGACAGAGATAATTCACCCCTCCACTTT
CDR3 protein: CASSRDRDNSPLHF

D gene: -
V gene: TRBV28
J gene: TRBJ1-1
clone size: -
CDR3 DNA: TGTGCCAGCAGTTTATGGACCGGGCTCCCCAGGGCAGCTAGAGAAGCTTTCTTT
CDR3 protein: CASSLWTGLPRAAREAFF

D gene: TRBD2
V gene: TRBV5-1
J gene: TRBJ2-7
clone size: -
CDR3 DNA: TGCGCCAGCAGCCCCGTAGCGGGAGGGCCAGTTACCGCCAGCGAGCAGTACTTC
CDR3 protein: CASSPVAGGPVTASEQYF

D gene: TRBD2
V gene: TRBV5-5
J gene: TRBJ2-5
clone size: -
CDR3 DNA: TGTGCCAGCAGCCGCGGGGACTACCGAGAGACCCAGTACTTC
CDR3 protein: CASSRGDYRETQYF

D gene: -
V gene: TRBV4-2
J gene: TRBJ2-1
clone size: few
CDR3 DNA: TGTGCCAGCAGCCAAGGCGCGTCGGATGAGCAGTTCTTC
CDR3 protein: CASSQGASDEQFF

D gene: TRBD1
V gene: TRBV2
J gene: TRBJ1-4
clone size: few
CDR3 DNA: TGTGCCAGCAGGGGGACAGGGGAGGGTGAAAAACTGTTTTTT
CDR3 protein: CASRGTGEGEKLFF

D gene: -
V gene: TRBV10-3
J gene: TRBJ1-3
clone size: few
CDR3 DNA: TGTGCCATCAGTGAGTCCCAGGCCTCTGGAAACACCATATATTTT
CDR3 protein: CAISESQASGNTIYF

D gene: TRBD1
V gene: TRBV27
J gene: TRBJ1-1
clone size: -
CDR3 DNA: TGTGCCAGCGGGACGACAGGGACACACACTGAAGCTTTCTTT
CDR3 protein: CASGTTGTHTEAFF

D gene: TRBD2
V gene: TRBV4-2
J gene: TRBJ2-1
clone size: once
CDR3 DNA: TGTGCCAGCAGCCAAGAAAACCGTGGCGGGGGGGCGAATGAGCAGTTCTTC
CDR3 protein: CASSQENRGGGANEQFF

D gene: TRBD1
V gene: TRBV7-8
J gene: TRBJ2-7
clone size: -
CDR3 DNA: TGTGCCAGCAGCCAGGGACAGGAAGGCGAGCAGTACTTC
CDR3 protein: CASSQGQEGEQYF

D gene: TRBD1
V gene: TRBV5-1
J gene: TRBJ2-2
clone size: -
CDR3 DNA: TGCGCCAGTAATACAGGGGCCGTGAACACCGGGGAGCTGTTTTTT
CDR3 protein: CASNTGAVNTGELFF

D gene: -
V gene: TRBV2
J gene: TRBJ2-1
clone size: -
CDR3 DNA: TGTGCCAGCGGACACAGGCAGTACAATGAGCAGTTCTTC
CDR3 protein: CASGHRQYNEQFF

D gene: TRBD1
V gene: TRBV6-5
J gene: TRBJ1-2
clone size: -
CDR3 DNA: TGTGCCAGCAGGTCTCCGGGACAGCAGTCGAGCTACACCTTC
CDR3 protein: CASRSPGQQSSYTF

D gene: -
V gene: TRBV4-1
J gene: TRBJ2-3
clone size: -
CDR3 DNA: TGCGCCAGCAGCCAACCGGGCAAGCGGGATACGCAGTATTTT
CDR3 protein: CASSQPGKRDTQYF

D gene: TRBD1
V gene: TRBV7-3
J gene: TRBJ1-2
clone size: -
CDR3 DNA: TGTGCCAGCAGCCGGACAGGAACCTATGGCTACACCTTC
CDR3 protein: CASSRTGTYGYTF

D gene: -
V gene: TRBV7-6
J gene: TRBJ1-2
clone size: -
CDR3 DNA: TGTGCCAGCAGCTTAATCGCCGGGGAAGCTAACTATGGCTACACCTTC
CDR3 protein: CASSLIAGEANYGYTF

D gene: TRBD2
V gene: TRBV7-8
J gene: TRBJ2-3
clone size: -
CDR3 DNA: TGTGCCAGCAGCTTAGCTGGCGGGGGGTACACAGATACGCAGTATTTT
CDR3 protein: CASSLAGGGYTDTQYF

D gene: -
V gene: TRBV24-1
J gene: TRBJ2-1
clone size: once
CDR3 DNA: TGTGCCACCAGTGACCCCTGGCTCTCTTACAGGCAGTTCTTC
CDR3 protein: CATSDPWLSYRQFF

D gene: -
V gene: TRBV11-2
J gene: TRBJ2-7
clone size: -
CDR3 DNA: TGTGCCAGCAGCTTAGTGGGTAGCGGCATAAACGAGCAGTACTTC
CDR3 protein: CASSLVGSGINEQYF

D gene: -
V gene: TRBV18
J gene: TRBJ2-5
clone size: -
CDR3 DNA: TGTGCCAGCTCACCACCGGGGACATACCAAGAGACCCAGTACTTC
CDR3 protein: CASSPPGTYQETQYF